This T cell receptor beta chain emerged from a study of Ad26.COV2.S vaccination and SARS-CoV-2 variants. Study-level findings and limits: Similar non-spike TCR breadth was observed in recipients of vaccine and of placebo. Reported findings describe substantial breadth in spike-specific CD8+ and CD4+ T cell responses following vaccination.

Trimming took 1 base from V and 4 from J; bases not matched to a gene: 5. There are 16 residues in the CDR3. Germline V CDR1 and CDR2: LNHNV, YYDKDF (reference sequence). Treatment of the sample: over 15 received Ad26.COV2.S at low or high dose, single or two shots; roughly five received placebo; per-sample allocation not given. Samples analyzed were those drawn on day 63 after the first vaccine or placebo injection. The table came from immunoSEQ multiplex PCR; TCRdb's copy has only in-frame clones and leaves some out. The sample has roughly 300,000 clones, about 89% seen once; the top ten hold 5%. Of note for this clone: Its antigen is currently unknown.

The sequencing used peripheral blood, collected in a trial of Ad26.COV2.S vaccine versus placebo. This clonotype originated in a person between 18 and 60 years old who received the Ad26.COV2.S COVID-19 vaccine or a placebo. The V gene is TRBV15, the J gene TRBJ1-5, with 9 bases fitting TRBD1. The CDR3: CATSRVGTGRNQPQHF. The CDR3 DNA reads TGTGCCACCAGCAGAGTAGGGACAGGGCGGAATCAGCCCCAGCATTTT.